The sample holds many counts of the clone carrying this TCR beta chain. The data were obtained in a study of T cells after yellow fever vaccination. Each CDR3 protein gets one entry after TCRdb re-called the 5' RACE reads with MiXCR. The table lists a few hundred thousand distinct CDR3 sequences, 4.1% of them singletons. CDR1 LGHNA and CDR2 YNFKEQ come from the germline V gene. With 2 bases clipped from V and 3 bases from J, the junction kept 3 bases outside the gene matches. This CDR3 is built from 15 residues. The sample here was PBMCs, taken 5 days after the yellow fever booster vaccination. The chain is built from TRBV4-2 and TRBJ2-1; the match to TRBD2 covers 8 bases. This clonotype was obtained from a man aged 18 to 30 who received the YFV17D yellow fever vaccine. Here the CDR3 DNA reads TGTGCCAGCAGCCAATTGCGGGGGGACTACAATGAGCAGTTCTTC. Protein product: CASSQLRGDYNEQFF.